This T cell receptor beta chain was sequenced for a study of T cell responses to AZD1222 COVID-19 vaccine. Repertoires were generated with immunoSEQ multiplex PCR, while TCRdb's copy carries only in-frame clones and drops some. Of more than 95,000 clones in the sample, about nine tenths are singletons; the top ten hold around 45%. Germline V gives CDR1 SGHTA, CDR2 FQGNSA. V shed 2 bases and J shed 1 base, with 6 bases lying between them. The CDR3 runs to 13 residues. As concerns this clone: The antigen is unknown.

Study outcomes and limitations: Females made up more of the donors, who were largely white British, and clonal diversity may have come out too low.

Source: peripheral blood, taken on day 0 of AZD1222 vaccination. The clonotype originates from an adult in good health. V and J are TRBV7-2 and TRBJ2-7; D gene uncertain. The CDR3 nucleotides are TGTGCCAGCAGCTTACTAGTATCCTACGAGCAGTACTTC. Its protein product is CASSLLVSYEQYF.